The 17 T cell receptor beta chains presented below share a single source sample, sequenced in a study of shared clonotypes between healthy human individuals. The assay was immunoSEQ multiplex PCR, and TCRdb's table has in-frame clones only and misses some. Found here are roughly 2.5 million clones, more than 90% of them singletons; the top ten hold 0.14%. The sample consisted of naive CD4+ T cells sorted from blood. Subset indicated: CD45RA+ positively selected. The receptors come from a man between 18 and 29 years old in good health.

The chain links TRBV18 to TRBJ2-1; no firm D call. Looked up from germline, CDR1 is KGHSH and CDR2 is LQKENI. V was shortened by 1 base and J by 6 bases, with 4 bases between the two germline ends. There are 12 residues in the CDR3. In DNA form, the CDR3 reads TGTGCCAGCTCACCACTGACCAATGAGCAGTTCTTC. Translating it yields CASSPLTNEQFF.

This clone is a singleton in its sample. The same CDR3 arises from other DNA sequences in this sample as well. The chain combines TRBV6-5 with TRBJ2-3; D uncertain. Germline CDR1 MNHEY, CDR2 SVGAGI. Trimming cost V 4 bases and J 5 bases, with 7 bases left between them. The CDR3 totals 12 residues. CDR3 sequence reads: CASSFLGDTQYF. The CDR3 DNA sequence: TGTGCCAGCAGTTTTCTAGGAGATACGCAGTATTTT.

This clone was found once. The chain has TRBV11-2 and TRBJ1-4, with 7 bases that match TRBD1. The germline gives CDR1 SGHAT, CDR2 FQNNGV. The trim removed 5 bases at V and 10 bases at J, leaving 10 bases unmatched. CDR3 size: 14 residues. CDR3 residues: CASSRTGFLGKLFF. CDR3 nucleotides: TGTGCCAGCAGCCGGACAGGCTTCCTGGGAAAACTGTTTTTT.

The genes are TRBV5-1 and TRBJ2-7; TRBD1 aligns across 9 bases. The J segment lost 3 bases and the V segment lost 4 bases, leaving 8 bases of the junction unmatched. The germline gives CDR1 SGHRS, CDR2 YFSETQ. CDR3 length: 15 amino acids. CDR3 sequence reads: CASSTPGQGHYEQYF. In nucleotides, the CDR3 is TGCGCCAGCAGCACGCCGGGACAGGGCCACTACGAGCAGTACTTC.

Concerning this clone: Other nucleotide sequences from this sample produce the same CDR3. V gene TRBV6-1 combines with J gene TRBJ1-1; D is ambiguous. The CDR3 length is 14 residues. Germline V lookup: CDR1 MNHNS, CDR2 SASEGT. The V end lost 0 bases, the J end lost 1 base, and 6 bases lay between the germline ends. The CDR3 sequence: CASSEAGGNTEAFF. In DNA form, the CDR3 reads TGTGCCAGCAGTGAAGCCGGAGGGAACACTGAAGCTTTCTTT.

The chain carries TRBV15 and TRBJ2-1; D call uncertain. Per the germline V gene, CDR1 is LNHNV and CDR2 is YYDKDF (reference sequence). The CDR3 sequence is 13 residues long. Trimming took off 10 bases at V and 12 bases at J, with 22 bases between the two ends. This CDR3 is CASGLERTKGQFF. DNA for the CDR3: TGTGCCAGCGGTCTAGAGCGAACGAAGGGGCAGTTCTTC. Variable domain in full (rest from reference TRBV15 and TRBJ2-1): DAMVIQNPRYQVTQFGKPVTLSCSQTLNHNVMYWYQQKSSQAPKLLFHYYDKDFNNEADTPDNFQSRRPNTSFCFLDIRSPGLGDTAMYLCASGLERTKGQFFGPGTRLTVL.

The J gene is TRBJ2-5, the V gene TRBV4-3; 11 nucleotides align to TRBD2. Germline trimming cut 1 base from V and 5 bases from J; bases unmatched to any gene: 18. The CDR3 runs 20 residues. CDR1 and CDR2 (germline): LGHNA, YSLEER. For the CDR3, the DNA is TGCGCCAGCAGCCAAGGCCGACAGGGGCTAGCGGGAGGTTCGGGTGAGACCCAGTACTTC. Amino acid sequence: CASSQGRQGLAGGSGETQYF.

This sequence joins TRBV10-2 and TRBJ2-5, with D hard to call. The CDR3 runs to 13 residues. V lost 6 bases and J lost 1, with 9 bases in between. Looked up from germline, CDR1 is WSHSY and CDR2 is SAAADI. CDR3 loop: CASRVAAQETQYF. CDR3 bases: TGCGCCAGCAGAGTCGCGGCCCAAGAGACCCAGTACTTC.

V usage is TRBV9 and J usage is TRBJ1-1; the D gene is possibly TRBD1 (6 bases). Trimming shortened V by 0 bases and J by 1 base, and 13 bases separated the two germline ends. Germline values: CDR1 SGDLS, CDR2 YYNGEE. This CDR3 is 16 amino acids long. This CDR3 reads CASSVGQGTSNTEAFF. The CDR3 bases are TGTGCCAGCAGCGTAGGCCAGGGGACCTCGAACACTGAAGCTTTCTTT.

This chain uses TRBV6-5 with TRBJ1-1; D might be TRBD1 (6 bases). This CDR3 comprises 15 residues. Germline CDR1 and CDR2: MNHEY and SVGAGI. V shed 0 bases and J shed 5 bases, with 13 bases lying between them. CDR3 coding DNA: TGTGCCAGCAGTTACTCCCGCACAGGGATGACTGAAGCTTTCTTT. This codes for CASSYSRTGMTEAFF.

This chain links TRBV7-2 with TRBJ1-1; unclear D gene. Germline V lookup: CDR1 SGHTA, CDR2 FQGNSA. With 6 bases removed from V and 0 bases from J, the gap between germline ends came to 14 bases. The CDR3 runs 15 residues. The CDR3 is CASRLGRTMNTEAFF. In DNA, the CDR3 is TGTGCCAGCAGACTTGGACGGACCATGAACACTGAAGCTTTCTTT.

The chain joins TRBV9 to TRBJ2-1, with D possibly TRBD1 on 5 matching bases. Between the trimmed V and J ends, which lost 0 bases and 0 bases, there was a span of 10 bases. This CDR3 contains 16 residues. Germline V lookup: CDR1 SGDLS, CDR2 YYNGEE. The CDR3 region has the DNA TGTGCCAGCAGCGTAGATTCAAGGGGCTCCTACAATGAGCAGTTCTTC. It specifies CASSVDSRGSYNEQFF.

This sequence joins TRBV29-1 and TRBJ2-7; no firm D call. In germline, CDR1 is SQVTM, CDR2 ANQGSEA. V lost 5 bases and J lost 3, with 8 bases in between. There are 11 residues in the CDR3. In nucleotides, the CDR3 is TGCAGCGTTTTCAAAAACTACGAGCAGTACTTC. This encodes CSVFKNYEQYF.

This clone showed up just a few times. The chain has TRBV10-1 and TRBJ1-1, with a weak D call TRBD1 (5 bases). The CDR3 is 14 residues long. Trimming left V 2 bases short and J 0 bases short, with 7 bases between. The germline gives CDR1 WNHNN, CDR2 SYGVQD (reference sequence). DNA of the CDR3: TGCGCCAGCAGTGAGGGGGGAATGAACACTGAAGCTTTCTTT. Its translation is CASSEGGMNTEAFF.

The CDR3, as DNA: TGTGCCAGCAGTTACTCGAAAGGGCAGACCGAGCAGTACTTC. Residues: CASSYSKGQTEQYF. V usage is TRBV6-5 and J usage is TRBJ2-7; D remains ambiguous. Germline lookup yields CDR1 MNHEY and CDR2 SVGAGI. V dropped 0 bases and J dropped 6 bases, with 12 bases sitting between them. The CDR3 has 14 amino acids.

The rearrangement uses TRBV10-3 and TRBJ1-6; maybe TRBD1 (5 bases). The V end lost 3 bases, the J end lost 7 bases, and 16 bases lay between the germline ends. Germline V CDR1 and CDR2: ENHRY, SYGVKD. This CDR3 has 16 amino acids. The CDR3 sequence is CAISETYAGQNSPLHF. CDR3 nucleotides: TGTGCCATCAGTGAAACATATGCCGGACAAAATTCACCCCTCCACTTT.

The V gene is TRBV29-1, the J gene TRBJ2-2; D is possibly TRBD1 (7 bases). Germline V gene lookup returns CDR1 SQVTM and CDR2 ANQGSEA. Trimming shortened V by 5 bases and J by 8 bases, and 18 bases separated the two germline ends. The CDR3 is 14 residues long. The CDR3 coding sequence is TGCAGCGTTCGAGCAGGGGGGACTTCTGGGGAGCTGTTTTTT. Its protein is CSVRAGGTSGELFF.